This T cell receptor (beta chain) derives from a study of blood T cell repertoires in COVID-19. This CDR3 spans 15 amino acids. Germline V gives CDR1 MRHNA, CDR2 SNTAGT. V lost 0 bases and J lost 7; bases outside the gene matches: 5. Libraries were prepared by immunoSEQ multiplex PCR; TCRdb keeps only in-frame clonotypes and omits some of them. The sample holds fewer than 250,000 clones, approximately 86% seen once. The J gene is TRBJ2-1, the V gene TRBV6-4; 8 bases map to TRBD1. The sample taken for sequencing was PBMCs or T cells enriched from blood (not recorded which). This receptor was taken from a woman aged 40 to 50 with acute COVID-19. CDR3 residues: CASSDSGTGLNEQFF. CDR3 nucleotide sequence: TGTGCCAGCAGTGACTCCGGGACAGGATTGAATGAGCAGTTCTTC.